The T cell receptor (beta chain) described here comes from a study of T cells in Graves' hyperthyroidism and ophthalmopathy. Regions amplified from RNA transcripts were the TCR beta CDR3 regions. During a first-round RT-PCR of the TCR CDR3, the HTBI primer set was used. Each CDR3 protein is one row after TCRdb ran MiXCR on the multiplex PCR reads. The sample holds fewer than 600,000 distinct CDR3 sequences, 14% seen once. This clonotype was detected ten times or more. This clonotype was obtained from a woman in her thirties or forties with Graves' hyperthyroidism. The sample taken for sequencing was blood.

CDR3 in DNA: TGTGCCAGCTCACCAAGGACAGGGGGCTCGACGGCTGAAGCTTTCTTT. Its protein is CASSPRTGGSTAEAFF. The rearrangement joins TRBV18 to TRBJ1-1; 11 nucleotides agree with TRBD1. The V gene end was trimmed by 2 bases and the J gene end by 6 bases; junction bases not matched to a gene: 8. The germline CDR1 and CDR2 sequences are KGHSH and LQKENI. The CDR3 totals 16 residues.